This is a list of T cell receptor beta chains from one sample in a study of Tregs in tolerant kidney transplant recipients. The method was immunoSEQ multiplex PCR; TCRdb's version includes in-frame clones alone and lacks a portion of them. The data hold 110,000 or so clones, with roughly 93% observed a single time. Material for sequencing was CD4+ T cells from blood. Receptor source: a human donor in good health. Each CDR3 is given with its conserved first and last residue. The D gene is left open where the match is weak. Not all rows give a size; the values are once, few, many and, for expanded clones, a class.

clone_size | d_call | j_call | v_call | cdr3_aa | cdr3_nt
- | - | TRBJ2-5 | TRBV5-4 | CASSLALVGGETQYF | TGTGCCAGCAGCTTGGCCCTCGTCGGGGGAGAGACCCAGTACTTC
few | - | TRBJ1-3 | TRBV9 | CASSLRDARAGGRNTIYF | TGTGCCAGCAGCCTTCGGGACGCGCGCGCGGGGGGGAGGAACACCATATATTTT
- | - | TRBJ2-5 | TRBV25-1 | CASSEKRETQYF | TGTGCCAGCAGTGAAAAGAGGGAGACCCAGTACTTC
- | TRBD1 | TRBJ1-5 | TRBV30 | CAWSGQGGRQPQHF | TGTGCCTGGAGTGGACAGGGAGGACGACAGCCCCAGCATTTT
- | - | TRBJ2-3 | TRBV5-3 | CARSLLADTQYF | TGTGCCAGAAGCTTGTTGGCGGATACGCAGTATTTT
- | - | TRBJ1-1 | TRBV6-6 | CASSYLGGNTEAFF | TGTGCCAGCAGTTACCTGGGGGGGAACACTGAAGCTTTCTTT
- | - | TRBJ1-5 | TRBV6-6 | CASRGRTAYSNQPQHF | TGTGCCAGCAGAGGCCGGACAGCTTATAGCAATCAGCCCCAGCATTTT
- | TRBD1 | TRBJ1-6 | TRBV4-2 | CASSWDRADSPLHF | TGTGCCAGCAGCTGGGACAGGGCTGATTCACCCCTCCACTTT
- | - | TRBJ1-2 | TRBV19 | CASSIVNRENYGYTF | TGTGCCAGTAGTATAGTAAACAGGGAGAACTATGGCTACACCTTC
- | TRBD1 | TRBJ1-1 | TRBV11-2 | CASRSTGTMNTEAFF | TGTGCCAGCAGGTCGACAGGGACGATGAACACTGAAGCTTTCTTT
- | TRBD2 | TRBJ2-1 | TRBV6-1 | CASSGRLAGGRYNEQFF | TGTGCCAGCAGTGGGCGACTAGCGGGGGGGCGTTACAATGAGCAGTTCTTC
- | - | TRBJ1-1 | TRBV25-1 | CATTGVGNTEAFF | TGTGCTACGACAGGTGTCGGTAACACTGAAGCTTTCTTT
- | - | TRBJ2-5 | TRBV4-2 | CASSQSSLEETQYF | TGTGCCAGCAGCCAATCCTCCCTGGAGGAGACCCAGTACTTC
- | TRBD1 | TRBJ1-2 | TRBV11-2 | CASSSRDRVGYGYTF | TGTGCCAGCAGCTCTCGGGACAGGGTGGGTTATGGCTACACCTTC
- | TRBD1 | TRBJ1-2 | TRBV9 | CASSGFGQGYGYTF | TGTGCCAGCAGCGGATTCGGACAGGGCTATGGCTACACCTTC
- | - | TRBJ2-1 | TRBV5-1 | CASSQQQGGNEQFF | TGCGCCAGCAGTCAACAACAGGGAGGGAATGAGCAGTTCTTC